Presented here are 8 T cell receptor beta chains from one specimen sequenced in a study of T cells after yellow fever vaccination. From the 5' RACE reads, TCRdb called clonotypes with MiXCR, one entry per CDR3 protein. The sample includes hundreds of thousands of distinct CDR3 sequences, about 12% of them seen just once. The sample was PBMCs, taken on the day of the yellow fever booster vaccination. The receptors stem from a man aged 25 to 40 who received the YFV17D yellow fever vaccine.

The V call is TRBV28, the J call TRBJ2-1; TRBD2 aligns across 13 bases. Germline-derived CDR1 and CDR2 are MDHEN and SYDVKM. The CDR3 totals 19 residues. The junction had 12 bases not matched to a gene; V was cut back by 4 bases and J by 3 bases. The CDR3 DNA reads TGTGCCAGCAGTTCGGTCCCGGGACTAGCGGGAAAACTCTACAATGAGCAGTTCTTC. Translated, it gives CASSSVPGLAGKLYNEQFF.

This clonotype showed up just a few times. The chain is built from TRBV5-1 and TRBJ2-1, with a weak D call TRBD2 (6 bases). Per the germline V gene, CDR1 is SGHRS and CDR2 is YFSETQ. V was shortened by 5 bases and J by 4 bases, with 13 bases between the two germline ends. CDR3 length: 14 residues. The CDR3 here is CASRREPGYNEQFF. The DNA of the CDR3 is TGCGCCAGCAGACGGGAGCCCGGTTACAATGAGCAGTTCTTC.

In its sample, this clonotype was seen many times. The chain combines TRBV18 with TRBJ2-5; 10 bases are a match to TRBD1. This CDR3 region has 13 residues. The junction had 5 bases not matched to a gene; V was cut back by 8 bases and J by 5 bases. Looked up from germline, CDR1 is KGHSH and CDR2 is LQKENI. The CDR3: CASSPGQGETQYF. The CDR3 DNA is TGTGCCAGCAGCCCGGGACAGGGGGAGACCCAGTACTTC. Full variable domain (outside the CDR3, taken from reference TRBV18 and TRBJ2-5): NAGVMQNPRHLVRRRGQEARLRCSPMKGHSHVYWYRQLPEEGLKFMVYLQKENIIDESGMPKERFSAEFPKEGPSILRIQQVVRGDSAAYFCASSPGQGETQYFGPGTRLLVL.

The chain couples TRBV27 to TRBJ1-2, with TRBD1 matching over 10 bases. Germline values: CDR1 MNHEY, CDR2 SMNVEV (reference sequence). J was trimmed by 7 bases and V by 5 bases; bases with no gene match: 13. The CDR3 consists of 16 residues. The CDR3 nucleotides are TGTGCCAGCAGTCCCCTCGCCGGGACAGGGGAGGCTGGCTACACCTTC. Protein: CASSPLAGTGEAGYTF.

The sample holds a few counts of this clonotype. The genes are TRBV12-3 or TRBV12-4 and TRBJ2-1; D remains ambiguous. V gave up 5 bases and J gave up 10 bases, with 18 bases separating them. This CDR3 is built from 14 residues. Written as DNA, the CDR3 is TGTGCCAGCAGTCCGACGGTCCCCGTGAAGGAGCAGTTCTTC. It encodes CASSPTVPVKEQFF.

This clonotype was counted at least ten times. The chain has TRBV7-2 and TRBJ2-2, with D unresolved. The V gene's germline CDR1 is SGHTA and CDR2 FQGNSA. Trimming shortened V by 3 bases and J by 0 bases, and 2 bases separated the two germline ends. This CDR3 is 13 amino acids long. The CDR3, as DNA: TGTGCCAGCAGCTTTCCGAACACCGGGGAGCTGTTTTTT. Translation: CASSFPNTGELFF. The full variable domain, completed using reference TRBV7-2 and TRBJ2-2, is GAGVSQSPSNKVTEKGKDVELRCDPISGHTALYWYRQSLGQGLEFLIYFQGNSAPDKSGLPSDRFSAERTGGSVSTLTIQRTQQEDSAVYLCASSFPNTGELFFGEGSRLTVL.

J is TRBJ2-2 and V is TRBV7-2, with D tentatively TRBD1 (5 bases). Deletions cut 1 base from V and 6 bases from J, with 12 bases between. This CDR3 contains 15 residues. CDR1 is SGHTA and CDR2 is FQGNSA in the germline V gene. CDR3 nucleotides: TGTGCCAGCAGCTTAGGCAGGGTCGTCGCCGGGGAGCTGTTTTTT. Translated, it gives CASSLGRVVAGELFF.

The V call is TRBV29-1, the J call TRBJ2-7; a possible D gene is TRBD1 (7 bases). With 3 bases removed from V and 1 base from J, the gap between germline ends came to 10 bases. Germline CDR1 SQVTM, CDR2 ANQGSEA. This CDR3 comprises 13 residues. CDR3 DNA: TGCAGCGTTGACGCAGGGGGGTCCTACGAGCAGTACTTC. Translation gives CSVDAGGSYEQYF.